This T cell receptor (beta chain) was recovered during a study of blood T cell repertoires in COVID-19. Overall study context: Sources were T cells, B-cell-depleted T cells, or PBMCs; the material itself was cDNA or gDNA.

Generated by immunoSEQ multiplex PCR, the TCRdb table keeps only in-frame clones and is missing some. The profile shows 100,000 to 150,000 clones, approximately 80% of them singletons. Trimming removed 6 bases from V and 2 bases from J; junction bases left unmatched: 10. The CDR3 extends over 15 amino acids. Germline lookup yields CDR1 SGHRS and CDR2 YFSETQ. The clonotype was recovered from a man aged 35 to 55 with active or convalescent COVID-19. The chain links TRBV5-1 to TRBJ2-7; 8 bases agree with TRBD2. The specimen sequenced was peripheral blood. Written as DNA, the CDR3 is TGCGCCAGCACCGTAGGTCCGGGACTAGCCTACGAGCAGTACTTC. Amino acid sequence: CASTVGPGLAYEQYF.